The 16 T cell receptor beta chains below come from one sample, sequenced in a study of TIL therapy for anti-PD-1-resistant metastatic lung cancer. The immunoSEQ assay was v3. This table comes from immunoSEQ multiplex PCR, and its TCRdb copy is limited to in-frame clones, with some not included. The sample contains about 50,000 clones, 80% to 90% of which appear only once. Noted time point: pre-treatment sample, taken before nivolumab and TIL therapy. Sequenced material: blood, taken at baseline. All receptors come from a person between 30 and 80 years old with non-small cell lung cancer.

This clone was detected only a few times. The rearrangement uses TRBV4-1 and TRBJ1-6; D unclear. The V end lost 0 bases, the J end lost 7 bases, and 7 bases lay between the germline ends. This CDR3 is built from 14 residues. Germline-derived CDR1 and CDR2 are MGHRA and YSYEKL. CDR3 bases: TGCGCCAGCAGCCAAGATGGAAACAATTCACCCCTCCACTTT. It encodes CASSQDGNNSPLHF.

This clone was seen a few times. This rearrangement joins TRBV6-5 to TRBJ1-1; maybe TRBD1 (6 bases). The germline V and J ends were trimmed by 2 bases and 1 base, with 14 bases remaining between them. CDR3 size: 16 residues. CDR1 is MNHEY and CDR2 is SVGAGI in the germline V gene. In nucleotides, the CDR3 is TGTGCCAGCAGTTACGCCCCAGGGGTACAGAACACTGAAGCTTTCTTT. Residues: CASSYAPGVQNTEAFF.

This clone has a handful of counts. The chain links TRBV28 to TRBJ1-6; D may be TRBD1 (5 bases). In germline, CDR1 is MDHEN, CDR2 SYDVKM. Trimming stripped 6 bases from V and 9 bases from J, with 18 bases between. This CDR3 is built from 15 residues. Written as DNA, the CDR3 is TGTGCCAGCAGCCCTCATGAAAGGGGTTCTTCACCCCTCCACTTT. Its protein is CASSPHERGSSPLHF.

The rearrangement uses TRBV27 and TRBJ1-6, with D perhaps TRBD1 (5 bases). CDR1 is MNHEY, CDR2 SMNVEV, per germline (reference sequence). This CDR3 contains 13 residues. V lost 5 bases to trimming and J lost 10 bases, with 12 bases between them. This chain's CDR3 is CASSPGSGSPLHF. In DNA form, the CDR3 reads TGTGCCAGCAGTCCAGGGTCTGGCTCACCCCTCCACTTT.

This sequence joins TRBV28 and TRBJ1-4; D is perhaps TRBD1 (5 bases). CDR3 length: 16 amino acids. The germline CDR1 and CDR2 sequences are MDHEN and SYDVKM. V lost 5 bases, J lost 6 bases, and 19 bases lay in between. This CDR3 is CASSTSGRGLYEKLFF. In DNA, the CDR3 is TGTGCCAGCAGTACCTCCGGACGGGGACTTTATGAAAAACTGTTTTTT.

The rearrangement joins TRBV30 to TRBJ2-7; TRBD1 might be the D (6 bases). CDR3 size: 15 residues. Germline-derived CDR1 and CDR2 are GTSNPN and SVGIG (reference sequence). Trimming took off 5 bases at V and 2 bases at J, with 19 bases between the two ends. CDR3 sequence reads: CAWGTSGVGPYEQYF. CDR3 DNA: TGTGCCTGGGGTACTTCAGGGGTGGGGCCCTACGAGCAGTACTTC.

The rearrangement links TRBV7-3 to TRBJ2-1, with 9 bases lining up with TRBD1. CDR1 SGHTA and CDR2 FQGTGA come from the germline V gene. This CDR3 is built from 15 residues. Unmatched junction bases numbered 13, after V lost 6 bases and J lost 10 bases. CDR3 in DNA: TGTGCCAGCAGAGCCGGGACAGGGAGGGAGGGGGAGCAGTTCTTC. Protein: CASRAGTGREGEQFF.

The rearrangement joins TRBV5-6 to TRBJ1-2; D call uncertain. The V end was cut by 6 bases, the J end by 8 bases, with 14 bases between. Germline V CDR1 and CDR2: SGHDT, YYEEEE. The CDR3 is 12 residues long. The CDR3 region is CASNEAASGYTF. The DNA of the CDR3 is TGTGCCAGCAACGAGGCCGCTTCCGGCTACACCTTC.

This chain joins TRBV7-8 and TRBJ2-3, with unresolved D. Per the germline V gene, CDR1 is SGHVS and CDR2 is FQNEAQ. The CDR3 has 11 residues. V was cut by 2 bases and J by 4 bases, with 1 base left in between. The CDR3 DNA reads TGTGCCAGCAGCTTACCAGATACGCAGTATTTT. It encodes CASSLPDTQYF.

The chain recombines TRBV6-2 or TRBV6-3 with TRBJ1-2; D might be TRBD1 (6 bases). The CDR3 loop spans 13 amino acids. Germline CDR1 and CDR2: MNHEY and SVGEGT. The V and J ends lost 3 bases and 5 bases respectively, with 10 bases between them. The DNA for the CDR3 is TGTGCCAGCAGTTATCGGCAGGGGTATGGCTACACCTTC. It codes for CASSYRQGYGYTF.

The chain carries TRBV7-6 and TRBJ1-1, with D perhaps matching TRBD1 (5 bases). Germline V gene sequence: CDR1 SGHVS, CDR2 FNYEAQ. The CDR3 runs to 19 residues. Trimming removed 2 bases from V and 7 bases from J, with 29 bases in between. CDR3 in amino acids: CASSLKPLSTGTVVDEAFF. CDR3 nucleotides: TGTGCCAGCAGCTTAAAACCCCTCTCTACCGGGACGGTAGTTGATGAAGCTTTCTTT.

This sequence joins TRBV19 and TRBJ2-7; tentatively, D is TRBD1 (6 bases). V lost 10 bases to trimming and J lost 4 bases, with 23 bases between them. CDR3 length: 15 residues. In germline, CDR1 is LNHDA, CDR2 SQIVND (reference sequence). The CDR3 region is CATSRTDHYGYEQYF. As DNA, the CDR3 is TGTGCCACTAGCCGGACAGACCATTATGGGTACGAGCAGTACTTC.

V gene TRBV9 combines with J gene TRBJ1-5; tentative D call: TRBD1 (5 bases). Trimming took off 3 bases at V and 1 base at J, with 11 bases between the two ends. Germline loops: CDR1 SGDLS, CDR2 YYNGEE. The length of the CDR3 is 15 residues. The CDR3 region is CASSADGGSNQPQHF. In DNA, the CDR3 is TGTGCCAGCAGCGCAGATGGGGGAAGCAATCAGCCCCAGCATTTT.

V is TRBV11-2 and J is TRBJ2-7; 10 bases are a match to TRBD2. The J segment lost 4 bases and the V segment lost 3 bases, leaving 3 bases of the junction unmatched. CDR1 and CDR2 (germline): SGHAT, FQNNGV. The CDR3 length is 14 residues. DNA of the CDR3: TGTGCCAGCAGCTTGGCTAGCGGGAGATACGAGCAGTACTTC. It codes for CASSLASGRYEQYF.

The chain carries TRBV2 and TRBJ2-1, with D uncertain. V was pared by 3 bases and J by 9 bases, with 9 bases between. Germline values: CDR1 SNHLY, CDR2 FYNNEI. There are 12 residues in the CDR3. The CDR3, as DNA: TGTGCCAGCAGTGATGGGCAGGCTGAGCAGTTCTTC. Its protein is CASSDGQAEQFF.

The chain uses TRBV19 and TRBJ2-3, with D possibly being TRBD2 (5 bases). CDR1 is LNHDA, CDR2 SQIVND, per germline (reference sequence). CDR3 size: 15 residues. Trimming took off 2 bases at V and 4 bases at J, with 13 bases between the two ends. The CDR3 loop is CASSISRLSADTQYF. CDR3 DNA sequence: TGTGCCAGTAGTATAAGCCGTCTTAGCGCAGATACGCAGTATTTT.